This is a list of T cell receptor beta chains from one sample in a study of identical twins. TCRdb redid the calling of the 5' RACE reads with MiXCR, one entry per CDR3 protein. The table has hundreds of thousands of distinct CDR3 sequences, 6% to 6.5% seen once. The sequencing input was naive T cells sorted from blood. These receptor sequences come from a man between 18 and 29 years old in good health. CDR3s include the opening cysteine and the closing phenylalanine or tryptophan. A D gene is named only where the DNA matches it firmly. Size is omitted from some rows. Given values are once, few, many or a class for expanded clones.

size: few
J: TRBJ2-5
D: TRBD2
V: TRBV7-2
DNA: TGTGCCAGCAGCATACCAGGGACTAGCGGGTGGGAGACCCAGTACTTC
CDR3: CASSIPGTSGWETQYF

size: many
J: TRBJ2-1
D: -
V: TRBV29-1
DNA: TGCAGCGTTGAACCATGGACCGGGAGCTCCTACAATGAGCAGTTCTTC
CDR3: CSVEPWTGSSYNEQFF

size: many
J: TRBJ1-1
D: -
V: TRBV20-1
DNA: TGCAGTGCTAAGGAACTAACACAGGGGAACACTGAAGCTTTCTTT
CDR3: CSAKELTQGNTEAFF

size: -
J: TRBJ1-1
D: -
V: TRBV20-1
DNA: TGCAGTGCTCCCGACAGGAAGAACACTGAAGCTTTCTTT
CDR3: CSAPDRKNTEAFF

size: -
J: TRBJ1-2
D: -
V: TRBV7-2
DNA: TGTGCCAGCAGCTTCGCAGGATCCTATGGCTACACCTTC
CDR3: CASSFAGSYGYTF

size: -
J: TRBJ1-2
D: TRBD1
V: TRBV6-1
DNA: TGTGCCAGCAGGACCCGGGACAGGGCATTCTTCGGCTACACCTTC
CDR3: CASRTRDRAFFGYTF

size: many
J: TRBJ2-1
D: TRBD2
V: TRBV24-1
DNA: TGTGCCACCAGTGATCCCGGGACTAGCGGGGAGTACAATGAGCAGTTCTTC
CDR3: CATSDPGTSGEYNEQFF

size: many
J: TRBJ2-1
D: TRBD2
V: TRBV7-2
DNA: TGTGCCAGCAGCCCCTCGGGACTAGCGGGAGTTGGTGAGCAGTTCTTC
CDR3: CASSPSGLAGVGEQFF

size: -
J: TRBJ2-1
D: TRBD2
V: TRBV4-2
DNA: TGTGCCAGCAGCCAAGCGGGACTAGCGGACAATGAGCAGTTCTTC
CDR3: CASSQAGLADNEQFF

size: many
J: TRBJ2-3
D: TRBD2
V: TRBV5-1
DNA: TGCGCCAGCAGCCCTCGGACTAGCGGGAGTGGTCTGAATACGCAGTATTTT
CDR3: CASSPRTSGSGLNTQYF

size: -
J: TRBJ1-1
D: -
V: TRBV29-1
DNA: TGCAGCGTTGATCGCGCTTTCTTT
CDR3: CSVDRAFF

size: many
J: TRBJ2-3
D: TRBD2
V: TRBV7-8
DNA: TGTGCCAGCAGCATAAGAAGGCTAGCGGAACTCACAGATACGCAGTATTTT
CDR3: CASSIRRLAELTDTQYF

size: few
J: TRBJ1-5
D: -
V: TRBV15
DNA: TGTGCCACCAGCAGAGTTGGACCGAATCAGCCCCAGCATTTT
CDR3: CATSRVGPNQPQHF

size: few
J: TRBJ1-1
D: -
V: TRBV3-1
DNA: TGTGCCAGCAGAGCCGAGGGCACTGAAGCTTTCTTT
CDR3: CASRAEGTEAFF

size: many
J: TRBJ1-2
D: -
V: TRBV20-1
DNA: TGCAGTGCTAGAGAGCCCGGGAAGGGGTATGGCTACACCTTC
CDR3: CSAREPGKGYGYTF

size: many
J: TRBJ2-5
D: -
V: TRBV4-1
DNA: TGCGCCAGCAGCCAAGCTCTTCAAGAGACCCAGTACTTC
CDR3: CASSQALQETQYF

size: few
J: TRBJ1-1
D: -
V: TRBV29-1
DNA: TGCAGCGTACCCGACCCGAACACTGAAGCTTTCTTT
CDR3: CSVPDPNTEAFF

size: few
J: TRBJ2-2
D: -
V: TRBV18
DNA: TGTGCCAGCTCATCTACGTCCAGGGCGAACACCGGGGAGCTGTTTTTT
CDR3: CASSSTSRANTGELFF

size: few
J: TRBJ2-5
D: -
V: TRBV29-1
DNA: TGCAGCGTTTGGCAGACTCAAGAGACCCAGTACTTC
CDR3: CSVWQTQETQYF

size: -
J: TRBJ2-1
D: -
V: TRBV11-1
DNA: TGTGCCACCAAAAAATATAGGGGTTCCTACAATGAGCAGTTCTTC
CDR3: CATKKYRGSYNEQFF

size: many
J: TRBJ2-2
D: TRBD2
V: TRBV7-2
DNA: TGTGCCAGCAGCTGGCGGACTAGCGGGTTGAACACCGGGGAGCTGTTTTTT
CDR3: CASSWRTSGLNTGELFF

size: many
J: TRBJ2-1
D: -
V: TRBV20-1
DNA: TGCAGTGCCCGGGGAACGGTAACACAGCAGTTCTTC
CDR3: CSARGTVTQQFF

size: many
J: TRBJ1-1
D: -
V: TRBV12-3/TRBV12-4
DNA: TGTGCCAGCAGTTTAGCGCAAGTGGGGGGAACTGAAGCTTTCTTT
CDR3: CASSLAQVGGTEAFF

size: many
J: TRBJ1-2
D: -
V: TRBV6-5
DNA: TGTGCCAGCAGTTACTCGAATGGGGGTGCCTACACCTTC
CDR3: CASSYSNGGAYTF

size: many
J: TRBJ2-2
D: -
V: TRBV7-8
DNA: TGTGCCAGCAGCTTAACGCAGCCAGGGCCAAACACCGGGGAGCTGTTTTTT
CDR3: CASSLTQPGPNTGELFF

size: -
J: TRBJ2-1
D: TRBD2
V: TRBV7-9
DNA: TGTGCCACCCCAGGCAGGACTAGCGGGGGCGGTGAGCAGTTCTTC
CDR3: CATPGRTSGGGEQFF

size: -
J: TRBJ2-3
D: TRBD2
V: TRBV5-4
DNA: TGTGCCAGCAGCTGGGGGACTAGCGCAAAAAAACCGCCGCGTGCTAGCACAGATACGCAGTATTTT
CDR3: CASSWGTSAKKPPRASTDTQYF

size: many
J: TRBJ2-1
D: TRBD1
V: TRBV12-3/TRBV12-4
DNA: TGTGCCAGCAGTTACAGGGGTTTCGATGAGCAGTTCTTC
CDR3: CASSYRGFDEQFF

size: many
J: TRBJ2-5
D: -
V: TRBV15
DNA: TGTGCCACCAGCACGACAGACTACCAAGAGACCCAGTACTTC
CDR3: CATSTTDYQETQYF

size: many
J: TRBJ2-4
D: -
V: TRBV29-1
DNA: TGCAGCGTTGTTTTAGGGGGCATTCAGTACTTC
CDR3: CSVVLGGIQYF

size: -
J: TRBJ1-1
D: -
V: TRBV9
DNA: TGTGCCAGCAGCGTAGGGCCGCCCCTGAACACTGAAGCTTTCTTT
CDR3: CASSVGPPLNTEAFF

size: -
J: TRBJ2-7
D: TRBD1
V: TRBV7-8
DNA: TGTGCCAACCAAATCTGGGACAGTTCCTACGAGCAGTACTTC
CDR3: CANQIWDSSYEQYF

size: few
J: TRBJ2-3
D: TRBD2
V: TRBV20-1
DNA: TGCAGTGCTAATGGACTAGCGGGAACAGATACGCAGTATTTT
CDR3: CSANGLAGTDTQYF

size: -
J: TRBJ2-4
D: -
V: TRBV2
DNA: TGTGCCAGCAGTGAAGGGCCCTCAGGGATTCAGTACTTC
CDR3: CASSEGPSGIQYF

size: -
J: TRBJ2-2
D: -
V: TRBV20-1
DNA: TGCAGTGCTAGAGATCAACTGCCGGGAGTGAACACCGGGGAGCTGTTTTTT
CDR3: CSARDQLPGVNTGELFF

size: -
J: TRBJ2-3
D: -
V: TRBV12-3/TRBV12-4
DNA: TGTGCCAGCAGGGGACTGAGCACAAATACGCAGTATTTT
CDR3: CASRGLSTNTQYF

size: many
J: TRBJ2-1
D: TRBD1
V: TRBV6-5
DNA: TGTGCCAGCAGTTTGTTAGGGACAGGGGCCTACAATGAGCAGTTCTTC
CDR3: CASSLLGTGAYNEQFF

size: many
J: TRBJ2-1
D: -
V: TRBV14
DNA: TGTGCCAGCAGCCCCCTAGCGCACAAAGACAATGAGCAGTTCTTC
CDR3: CASSPLAHKDNEQFF

size: many
J: TRBJ2-2
D: TRBD2
V: TRBV4-3
DNA: TGCGCCAGCAGCCAAGGGAGTGGGCTAGCGGGAACGAGCACCGGGGAGCTGTTTTTT
CDR3: CASSQGSGLAGTSTGELFF

size: few
J: TRBJ2-3
D: TRBD1
V: TRBV7-2
DNA: TGTGCCAGCAGCTCCCGGACAGGGATGACAGATACGCAGTATTTT
CDR3: CASSSRTGMTDTQYF

size: few
J: TRBJ2-2
D: -
V: TRBV11-2
DNA: TGTGCCAGCAGCTTCATCCAGGACACCGGGGAGCTGTTTTTT
CDR3: CASSFIQDTGELFF

size: few
J: TRBJ1-5
D: TRBD1
V: TRBV19
DNA: TGTGCCAGTAGTCTCCGGACAGGTCATAGCAATCAGCCCCAGCATTTT
CDR3: CASSLRTGHSNQPQHF

size: many
J: TRBJ2-6
D: -
V: TRBV12-3/TRBV12-4
DNA: TGTGCCAGCTCGACCATAGGCGGGGCTGGGGCCAACGTCCTGACTTTC
CDR3: CASSTIGGAGANVLTF

size: few
J: TRBJ2-7
D: -
V: TRBV7-2
DNA: TGTGCCAGCGGGGAAGGAGGGAGTGGGCGAGCTCGGGAGCAGTACTTC
CDR3: CASGEGGSGRAREQYF

size: -
J: TRBJ2-7
D: -
V: TRBV29-1
DNA: TGCAGCGTTGCATCGTCGGGAGCTCACGAGCAGTACTTC
CDR3: CSVASSGAHEQYF

size: many
J: TRBJ2-1
D: TRBD2
V: TRBV6-1
DNA: TGTGCCAGCAGTGAACTCCAGGTCCGACTAGCTTATTACAATGAGCAGTTCTTC
CDR3: CASSELQVRLAYYNEQFF

size: -
J: TRBJ2-3
D: TRBD2
V: TRBV20-1
DNA: TGCAGTGCTAGAGTGAGCGGGAGGTTGGATACGCAGTATTTT
CDR3: CSARVSGRLDTQYF